This is a list of T cell receptor beta chains from one sample in a study of CD4 T cells in relation to SARS-CoV-2 and coronaviruses. Clones were read by immunoSEQ multiplex PCR, and TCRdb kept only the in-frame ones, dropping some. Altogether some 21,000 clones are present, 76% being singletons, with the ten largest covering 15% to 20%. Their antigen targets remain unknown. Sequencing was done on a sample of CD4+ T cells from PBMCs, cultured in vitro. The origin of the receptors is a human donor in good health. CDR3s include the opening cysteine and the closing phenylalanine or tryptophan. A D gene is named only where the DNA matches it firmly. Clone size is given for some rows only: seen once, a few or many times, or a class if the clone is expanded.

j_call clone_size v_call d_call cdr3_nt cdr3_aa
TRBJ2-2 once TRBV5-6 NA TGTGCCAGCAGCCCCCTGTCGGCCGCGAACACCGGGGAGCTGTTTTTT CASSPLSAANTGELFF
TRBJ2-5 NA TRBV5-8 NA TGTGCCAGCAGCCCCTACAGGGGACTTCAAGAGACCCAGTACTTC CASSPYRGLQETQYF
TRBJ2-1 NA TRBV24-1 NA TGTGCCACCAGTGCCCCCCAAGCGGTTTATCTCAATGAGCAGTTCTTC CATSAPQAVYLNEQFF
TRBJ2-7 NA TRBV19 NA TGTGCCAGTACCAACGGACAGAATAACTACGAGCAGTACTTC CASTNGQNNYEQYF
TRBJ2-2 once TRBV3-1/TRBV3-2 NA TGTGCCAGCAGCCAAGTTTCTACCGGGGAGCTGTTTTTT CASSQVSTGELFF
TRBJ1-1 NA TRBV10-3 NA TGTGCCATCAGTGAGCGGGTGAACACTGAAGCTTTCTTT CAISERVNTEAFF
TRBJ1-6 NA TRBV30 NA TGTGCCTGGAGGACCGGGACACCAAATTCACCCCTCCACTTT CAWRTGTPNSPLHF
TRBJ2-2 NA TRBV3-1/TRBV3-2 NA TGTGCCAGCAGCCATATGGACGGTACAACCGGGGAGCTGTTTTTT CASSHMDGTTGELFF
TRBJ2-5 NA TRBV2 NA TGTGCCAGCAGTAAGACAGTCTACCAAGAGACCCAGTACTTC CASSKTVYQETQYF
TRBJ2-5 NA TRBV5-1 TRBD2 TGCGCCAGCAGCTTTACTAGCGGGATCGTAAATGGGACCCAGTACTTC CASSFTSGIVNGTQYF
TRBJ1-1 NA TRBV24-1 NA TGTGCCACCAGTGATCGAGGGGGGGACGCTTTCTTT CATSDRGGDAFF